The source of this T cell receptor (beta chain) is a study of blood T cell repertoires in COVID-19 (dated by TCRdb to 2020 to 2022). Notes on the research overall: Samples from collaborators originated in the United States, Italy and Spain and spanned both the acute and convalescent phases of COVID-19. The material from the prospective study consisted of cDNA or gDNA derived from T cells, B-cell-depleted T cells, or PBMCs. Subjects who had been exposed to COVID-19, were actively infected with it, or had recovered from it provided the deeply sampled blood TCRbeta repertoires that made up the dataset. A freely available public database, intended as a resource for researchers studying the immune response to SARS-CoV-2, is where the repertoires were released. The samples were drawn from two sources: the first 160 participants of the ongoing ImmuneRACE study, and 1,254 subjects contributed by 6 global collaborators. Sample metadata almost always included a de-identified subject ID, COVID-19 status, age in years and sex. Where available, HLA class I and class II types were taken from metadata supplied by the sample provider and were not determined by assay-based typing. Broader findings and caveats from the paper: Clinical and demographic metadata were provided uncurated, with the amount varying by source and participant.

TCRbeta CDR3 regions were amplified from genomic DNA by means of the immunoSEQ Assay, a bias-controlled multiplex PCR. The paper's processing steps were these. The number of nucleated cells in each sample was estimated by amplification of reference gene primers within the assay. To quantify the absolute abundance of each unique TCRbeta CDR3 rearrangement, sequence reads were collapsed and filtered. For each sample, productive Simpson clonality was calculated by taking the square root of Simpson's diversity index across productive rearrangements. Imported from immuneACCESS, the table was reduced by TCRdb to in-frame sequences with V and J called. These copies leave out some clones; in studies compared against another copy, an unresolved V gene accounts for under half, and the cause of the remainder is not known. The V and J calls and clone size were taken over from that table, and D and trimming were inferred from the DNA. The sample yields around 51,000 clones; 85% to 90% were counted once. The ten largest clones capture approximately 4.1% of the sample.

Collaborating institutions collected whole blood in K2EDTA tubes following their own protocols. For TCRbeta analysis, collaborators shipped samples as frozen whole blood, isolated PBMCs, or DNA extracted from either of those sample types. Concerning this clone itself: Its target antigen remains unknown. One base away there is no much larger clone; base qualities are not given.

This sequence originates from a man older than 75 with active COVID-19. The source material was peripheral blood.

CDR3 sequence: CASSPSYPETQYF. The nucleotides are TGTGCCAGCAGCCCCTCCTACCCAGAGACCCAGTACTTC. The chain joins TRBV7-2 to TRBJ2-5, with no reliable assignment of the D segment. The CDR3 sequence holds 13 residues, the cysteine and phenylalanine included. Only the CDR3 DNA stays, 39 bases, in frame from base 1. The V and J ends are trimmed by 5 bases and 4 bases, leaving 11 bases between them. In the germline V gene, CDR1 corresponds to SGHTA and CDR2 to FQGNSA.